In this sample, the clone carrying this T cell receptor beta chain turned up once. Germline V lookup: CDR1 SGHVS, CDR2 FQNEAQ. CDR3 length: 15 residues. V trimming: 3 bases; J trimming: 1 base; junction bases outside the gene matches: 5. This specimen comes from a study of T cell responses to AZD1222 COVID-19 vaccine. Method: immunoSEQ multiplex PCR; TCRdb's copy keeps in-frame clones and lacks some. In the table there are approximately 130,000 clones, over 85% of which are singletons. The sequence derives from an adult in good health. The input for sequencing was peripheral blood, taken on day 0 of AZD1222 vaccination. The V gene is TRBV7-8, the J gene TRBJ1-2, with 7 bases aligning to TRBD1. The DNA of the CDR3 is TGTGCCAGCAGCTTTTCGGGGGACAGTAACTATGGCTACACCTTC. It encodes CASSFSGDSNYGYTF.